These 20 T cell receptor beta chains were all obtained from the same sample, sequenced in a study of vaccination and CD4 T cells after COVID-19. No cognate antigen is known for these TCRs. The study sequenced cultured CD4+ T cell DNA using the Oncomine TCR Beta short-read assay. TCRdb redid the calling of the PCR reads with MiXCR, one entry per CDR3 protein. Counted here are about 13,000 distinct CDR3 sequences, roughly a third occurring once; the ten biggest clones make up about 9.4%. Treatment indicated: roughly 11-day PBMC culture with coronavirus spike peptide pools or control peptides (ViraFEST assay). This sample comprised CD4+ T cells from blood, cultured in vitro, obtained after SARS-CoV-2 vaccination. Every receptor here comes from a human donor who had recovered from COVID-19.

A single count supports this clonotype. Given a much more abundant clone one base away, this may be a read error. This is likely a read error, given that the CDR3 carries no conserved phenylalanine or tryptophan at its end. The rearrangement links TRBV7-2 to TRBJ1-2, with D unclear. Trimming left V 5 bases short and J 3 bases short, with 10 bases between. The CDR3 runs 13 residues. Germline V gene sequence: CDR1 SGHTA, CDR2 FQGNSA. In DNA, the CDR3 is TGTGCCAGCAGCCCCCTTTCAGACTATGGCTACACCCTC. This encodes CASSPLSDYGYTL.

The J gene is TRBJ2-2, the V gene TRBV19, with 7 bases aligning to TRBD2. There are 16 residues in the CDR3. V lost 2 bases and J lost 4; bases outside the gene matches: 7. Germline assignment: CDR1 LNHDA and CDR2 SQIVND (reference sequence). CDR3 bases: TGTGCCAGTAGTATACGGGCGGGAGCTCCCACCGGGGAGCTGTTTTTT. As protein: CASSIRAGAPTGELFF.

A few counts support this clonotype. The chain is built from TRBV28 and TRBJ2-1; 11 positions agree with TRBD2. The CDR3 has 16 amino acids. Germline V gene sequence: CDR1 MDHEN, CDR2 SYDVKM. J lost 1 base, V lost 6 bases, and 5 bases had no gene match. The CDR3 sequence: CASSRTSGSSYNEQFF. The CDR3 nucleotides are TGTGCCAGCAGCCGCACTAGCGGGAGTTCCTACAATGAGCAGTTCTTC.

There are a few counts of this clonotype. The chain's CDR3 is CSADDPNRQPQHF. Here the CDR3 DNA reads TGCAGTGCCGATGACCCCAACCGGCAGCCCCAGCATTTT. The V call is TRBV20-1, the J call TRBJ1-5; D gene unclear. The CDR3 loop spans 13 amino acids. In germline, CDR1 is DFQATT, CDR2 SNEGSKA (reference sequence). Trimming cost V 6 bases and J 7 bases, with 16 bases left between them.

The genes are TRBV5-6 and TRBJ1-2; the D gene is possibly TRBD1 (5 bases). Trimming left V 4 bases short and J 3 bases short, with 19 bases between. Germline values: CDR1 SGHDT, CDR2 YYEEEE. This CDR3 spans 16 amino acids. CDR3 residues: CASSPRQTSSYYGYTF. CDR3 in DNA: TGTGCCAGCAGCCCCCGACAGACTTCTAGCTACTATGGCTACACCTTC. The full variable domain, with the rest looked up from reference TRBV5-6 and TRBJ1-2, is DAGVTQSPTHLIKTRGQQVTLRCSPKSGHDTVSWYQQALGQGPQFIFQYYEEEERQRGNFPDRFSGHQFPNYSSELNVNALLLGDSALYLCASSPRQTSSYYGYTFGSGTRLTVV.

The CDR3 DNA is TGTGCCAGCAGCCGTGACCCCTGGACAGGGGCCCGGGAGCAGTACTTC. This translates into CASSRDPWTGAREQYF. J is TRBJ2-7 and V is TRBV28; TRBD1 matches 9 bases. CDR3 length: 16 amino acids. Germline V gene sequence: CDR1 MDHEN, CDR2 SYDVKM. V lost 6 bases, J lost 7 bases, and 16 bases stayed unmatched.

This clonotype has just a few counts. This chain connects TRBV7-2 to TRBJ1-1; TRBD1 agrees at 9 bases. The trim removed 5 bases at V and 7 bases at J, leaving 11 bases unmatched. The CDR3 sequence is 15 residues long. Germline CDR1 and CDR2: SGHTA and FQGNSA. The CDR3 protein is CASSLTGTGPLEAFF. For the CDR3, the DNA is TGTGCCAGCAGCCTTACCGGGACAGGGCCTCTTGAAGCTTTCTTT.

CDR3 DNA: TGTGCCAGCAGCCGCCCTACCGGGGAGCTGTTTTTT. Its protein product is CASSRPTGELFF. J is TRBJ2-2 and V is TRBV11-2, with D hard to call. Germline CDR1 is SGHAT and CDR2 is FQNNGV. The CDR3 spans 12 residues. Trimming took 5 bases from V and 5 from J, leaving 6 bases between them.

The genes are TRBV19 and TRBJ2-7, with 9 nucleotides matching TRBD1. The CDR3 covers 14 residues. Germline V gives CDR1 LNHDA, CDR2 SQIVND (reference sequence). Germline trimming cut 5 bases from V and 5 bases from J; bases unmatched to any gene: 7. In DNA, the CDR3 is TGTGCCAGTAGTCACCGGGACAGGGTCGACGAGCAGTACTTC. Protein sequence: CASSHRDRVDEQYF.

In this sample, this clonotype turned up a few times. V is TRBV6-2 or TRBV6-3 and J is TRBJ2-7, with TRBD2 matching over 8 bases. Germline V gene data show CDR1 as MNHEY and CDR2 as SVGEGT. Trimming took 6 bases from V and 7 from J; bases not matched to a gene: 8. This CDR3 comprises 13 residues. CDR3: CASSRAGVGEQYF. The CDR3 DNA reads as TGTGCCAGCAGCCGAGCGGGAGTAGGAGAGCAGTACTTC.

This clonotype was picked up a small number of times. The genes are TRBV27 and TRBJ2-7; 12 bases fit TRBD2. Trimming took 7 bases from V and 2 from J; bases not matched to a gene: 15. CDR3 size: 18 residues. Per germline, CDR1 MNHEY and CDR2 SMNVEV (reference sequence). The CDR3 DNA sequence: TGTGCCAGCACCTCACCCGGACTAGCGGGACCAAACACCTACGAGCAGTACTTC. This codes for CASTSPGLAGPNTYEQYF.

This chain uses TRBV6-1 with TRBJ2-1; D may correspond to TRBD1 or TRBD2 (5 bases each). The V and J ends lost 4 bases and 2 bases respectively, with 18 bases between them. The CDR3 loop spans 17 amino acids. Per the germline V gene, CDR1 is MNHNS and CDR2 is SASEGT. In DNA form, the CDR3 reads TGTGCCAGCAGTGCCTCCGAGAGGGGCTCCCCCTACAATGAGCAGTTCTTC. Its translation: CASSASERGSPYNEQFF.

The chain couples TRBV7-6 to TRBJ1-1; D may be TRBD1 (6 bases). Trimming pared 1 base from V and 5 bases from J, leaving 14 bases between. This CDR3 is 15 amino acids long. CDR1 and CDR2 (germline): SGHVS, FNYEAQ. In nucleotides, the CDR3 is TGTGCCAGCAGCTTAGGGGGGCTAGGAGGGACTGAAGCTTTCTTT. Translating it yields CASSLGGLGGTEAFF.

The gene calls are TRBV7-9 and TRBJ1-5; D unclear. The germline V gene has CDR1 SEHNR and CDR2 FQNEAQ (reference sequence). V was clipped by 3 bases and J by 5 bases, with 5 bases between them. The CDR3 runs 12 residues. CDR3 amino acids: CASSFSDQPQHF. Written as DNA, the CDR3 is TGTGCCAGCAGCTTTTCGGATCAGCCCCAGCATTTT.

V and J are TRBV20-1 and TRBJ2-2, with 11 bases identical to TRBD2. The germline V gene encodes CDR1 DFQATT and CDR2 SNEGSKA (reference sequence). This CDR3 has 16 residues. J lost 6 bases, V lost 2 bases, and 8 bases had no gene match. The DNA for the CDR3 is TGCAGTGCTAGAAATTTCCTAGCGGGGGGCGCCGGGGAGCTGTTTTTT. This sequence encodes CSARNFLAGGAGELFF.

The chain links TRBV14 to TRBJ2-3, with a possible D match to TRBD2 (6 bases). The germline CDR1 and CDR2 sequences are SGHDN and FVKESK. CDR3 length equals 17 residues. Trimming took off 4 bases at V and 0 bases at J, with 17 bases between the two ends. CDR3 nucleotides: TGTGCCAGCAGCCTCCGACCCTCAGCGGGTAGCACAGATACGCAGTATTTT. Protein product: CASSLRPSAGSTDTQYF.

This clonotype has just a few counts. V and J are TRBV20-1 and TRBJ2-1; 7 bases agree with TRBD2. The CDR3 length is 17 residues. CDR1 is DFQATT, CDR2 SNEGSKA, per germline (reference sequence). With 1 base clipped from V and 7 bases from J, the junction kept 16 bases outside the gene matches. Written as DNA, the CDR3 is TGCAGTGCTAGAGGGACGATGGTGGCGGGAGCGAGGAATGAGCAGTTCTTC. Its translation is CSARGTMVAGARNEQFF.

CDR3 sequence reads: CASSSVGNLGTEAFF. In DNA form, the CDR3 reads TGTGCCAGCAGTTCGGTGGGGAACCTGGGGACTGAAGCTTTCTTT. V is TRBV27 and J is TRBJ1-1; D gene ambiguous. The CDR3 contains 15 residues. The V gene's germline CDR1 is MNHEY and CDR2 SMNVEV (reference sequence). V shed 4 bases and J shed 5 bases, with 17 bases lying between them.

This clonotype was observed a few times. The rearrangement joins TRBV24-1 to TRBJ1-5; TRBD1 is a possible D gene (5 bases). Looked up from germline, CDR1 is KGHDR and CDR2 is SFDVKD. The CDR3 runs 14 residues. Trimming stripped 10 bases from V and 3 bases from J, with 15 bases between. As DNA, the CDR3 is TGTGCCACGGGGCTGGGACCTGACAATCAGCCCCAGCATTTT. Its translation is CATGLGPDNQPQHF.

This clonotype turned up a few times. This chain uses TRBV20-1 with TRBJ2-2, with D possibly being TRBD1 (6 bases). The CDR3 has 14 amino acids. The germline V and J ends were trimmed by 3 bases and 5 bases, with 13 bases remaining between them. Germline CDR1 DFQATT, CDR2 SNEGSKA (reference sequence). The CDR3 here is CSARDFQGTGELFF. CDR3 coding DNA: TGCAGTGCTAGGGACTTTCAGGGGACCGGGGAGCTGTTTTTT.